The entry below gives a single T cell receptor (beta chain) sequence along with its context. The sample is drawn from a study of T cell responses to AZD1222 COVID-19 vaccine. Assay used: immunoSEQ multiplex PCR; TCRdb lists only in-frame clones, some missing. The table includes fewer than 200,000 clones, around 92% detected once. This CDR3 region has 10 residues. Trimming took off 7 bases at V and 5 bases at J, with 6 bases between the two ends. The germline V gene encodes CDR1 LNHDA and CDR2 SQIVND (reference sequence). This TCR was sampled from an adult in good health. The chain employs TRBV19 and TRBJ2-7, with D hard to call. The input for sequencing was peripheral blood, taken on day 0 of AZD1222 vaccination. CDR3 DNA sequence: TGTGCCAGTATGGCTCACGAGCAGTACTTC. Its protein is CASMAHEQYF.